Listed below are T cell receptor beta chains from one sample, sequenced in a study of CD8 T cells in ankylosing spondylitis. TCRdb re-derived calls from the 5' RACE reads in MiXCR, one entry per CDR3 protein. The sample holds some 240,000 distinct CDR3 sequences; 8.6% are singletons and the top ten take around 7%. Sequencing was carried out using blood, either unsorted or a sorted T cell fraction (not recorded which). Receptor source: a male donor with ankylosing spondylitis or in good health (not recorded which). CDR3s include the opening cysteine and the closing phenylalanine or tryptophan. D genes are given only for firm matches. Clone size is shown for a subset of rows, as once, few, many or a class of expanded clone.

V gene: TRBV6-1; J gene: TRBJ2-3; clone size: many; D gene: NA; CDR3 DNA: TGTGCCAGCAGTCCCGGGGGCCCTCACACAGATACGCAGTATTTT; CDR3 protein: CASSPGGPHTDTQYF
V gene: TRBV6-2/TRBV6-3; J gene: TRBJ1-5; clone size: many; D gene: TRBD1; CDR3 DNA: TGTGCCAGCAGAAAAGGACAGGACACCAATCAGCCCCAGCATTTT; CDR3 protein: CASRKGQDTNQPQHF
V gene: TRBV14; J gene: TRBJ2-1; clone size: few; D gene: TRBD2; CDR3 DNA: TGTGCCAGCAGCCAAGATTATCGACTAGCGGGAGTAGGCAATGAGCAGTTCTTC; CDR3 protein: CASSQDYRLAGVGNEQFF
V gene: TRBV6-5; J gene: TRBJ1-4; clone size: many; D gene: NA; CDR3 DNA: TGTGCCAGCAGTTTAGGGGGGACAACTAATGAAAAACTGTTTTTT; CDR3 protein: CASSLGGTTNEKLFF
V gene: TRBV18; J gene: TRBJ1-5; clone size: many; D gene: TRBD1; CDR3 DNA: TGTGCCAGCTCACCAGCAGGGGGCGGTCGCAATCAGCCCCAGCATTTT; CDR3 protein: CASSPAGGGRNQPQHF
V gene: TRBV6-6; J gene: TRBJ2-7; clone size: few; D gene: NA; CDR3 DNA: TGTGCCAGCATGCCTAGCGCCTCCTACGAGCAGTACTTC; CDR3 protein: CASMPSASYEQYF
V gene: TRBV5-5; J gene: TRBJ2-1; clone size: NA; D gene: TRBD2; CDR3 DNA: TGTGCCAGCAGCTTGTATTGGGGGGAGGGCCTGAATGAGCAGTTCTTC; CDR3 protein: CASSLYWGEGLNEQFF
V gene: TRBV5-1; J gene: TRBJ2-7; clone size: many; D gene: NA; CDR3 DNA: TGCGCCAGCAGCACCACAGGGATGGGCGTCTACGAGCAGTACTTC; CDR3 protein: CASSTTGMGVYEQYF
V gene: TRBV7-2; J gene: TRBJ1-5; clone size: NA; D gene: NA; CDR3 DNA: TGTGCCAGCAGCTTAGGAGGGTCCCAGCCCCAGCATTTT; CDR3 protein: CASSLGGSQPQHF
V gene: TRBV20-1; J gene: TRBJ2-7; clone size: NA; D gene: NA; CDR3 DNA: TGCAGTGCTCCATCAGGCTCTAGAACGGACGGGCAGTACTTC; CDR3 protein: CSAPSGSRTDGQYF
V gene: TRBV12-3/TRBV12-4; J gene: TRBJ2-7; clone size: many; D gene: NA; CDR3 DNA: TGTGCCAGCACTCCCGAGCAGTACTTC; CDR3 protein: CASTPEQYF
V gene: TRBV6-1; J gene: TRBJ1-5; clone size: many; D gene: NA; CDR3 DNA: TGTGCCAGCAGCCCCCAGGGGAGGGAGGGTCAGCCCCAGCATTTT; CDR3 protein: CASSPQGREGQPQHF
V gene: TRBV10-3; J gene: TRBJ2-7; clone size: few; D gene: NA; CDR3 DNA: TGTGCCACCCAGGGGGGCCCGAACTACGAGCAGTACTTC; CDR3 protein: CATQGGPNYEQYF
V gene: TRBV4-3; J gene: TRBJ2-1; clone size: many; D gene: NA; CDR3 DNA: TGCGCCAGCAGCCAAGTTTTCTCCCGGAGCTCCTACAATGAGCAGTTCTTC; CDR3 protein: CASSQVFSRSSYNEQFF
V gene: TRBV7-9; J gene: TRBJ1-4; clone size: many; D gene: NA; CDR3 DNA: TGTGCCAGCAGCTTAGGACGGGATGGGGATGAAAAACTGTTTTTT; CDR3 protein: CASSLGRDGDEKLFF
V gene: TRBV12-3/TRBV12-4; J gene: TRBJ1-5; clone size: many; D gene: NA; CDR3 DNA: TGTGCCAGCAGTTTAGGCCCTCCTGCAGGCCAGCCCCAGCATTTT; CDR3 protein: CASSLGPPAGQPQHF
V gene: TRBV7-2; J gene: TRBJ1-6; clone size: many; D gene: NA; CDR3 DNA: TGTGCCAGCAGCACAGACCAGAATTCACCCCTCCACTTT; CDR3 protein: CASSTDQNSPLHF
V gene: TRBV7-2; J gene: TRBJ1-1; clone size: many; D gene: NA; CDR3 DNA: TGTGCCAGCAGGTTGACAGACTTGAACACTGAAGCTTTCTTT; CDR3 protein: CASRLTDLNTEAFF
V gene: TRBV20-1; J gene: TRBJ1-6; clone size: many; D gene: NA; CDR3 DNA: TGCAGTGCCCGATTTGGGGGGACTTCACCCCTCCACTTT; CDR3 protein: CSARFGGTSPLHF
V gene: TRBV7-9; J gene: TRBJ2-3; clone size: many; D gene: NA; CDR3 DNA: TGTGCCAGCAGCTTTGGCCAAAGCACAGATACGCAGTATTTT; CDR3 protein: CASSFGQSTDTQYF
V gene: TRBV30; J gene: TRBJ1-2; clone size: NA; D gene: NA; CDR3 DNA: TGTGCCTCGGACAGAGTACTTACTAACTATGGCTACACCTTC; CDR3 protein: CASDRVLTNYGYTF
V gene: TRBV18; J gene: TRBJ1-1; clone size: many; D gene: NA; CDR3 DNA: TGTGCCAGCTCACCACCAAGGGGCCCCGCTGAAGCTTTCTTT; CDR3 protein: CASSPPRGPAEAFF
V gene: TRBV6-2/TRBV6-3; J gene: TRBJ1-1; clone size: NA; D gene: TRBD1; CDR3 DNA: TGTGCCTGCCGGGACAGAAGGACTGAAGCTTTCTTT; CDR3 protein: CACRDRRTEAFF
V gene: TRBV30; J gene: TRBJ2-7; clone size: few; D gene: NA; CDR3 DNA: TGTGCCTGGAGTGTAGGCGGGGACGAGCAGTACTTC; CDR3 protein: CAWSVGGDEQYF
V gene: TRBV27; J gene: TRBJ2-1; clone size: many; D gene: NA; CDR3 DNA: TGTGCCAGCAGTTTAGGGCCCTATAGCGTGAGCTCCTACAATGAGCAGTTCTTC; CDR3 protein: CASSLGPYSVSSYNEQFF
V gene: TRBV6-1; J gene: TRBJ2-6; clone size: many; D gene: NA; CDR3 DNA: TGTGCCAGCAGTCCGACAGGTCGTCGCTCTGGGGCCAACGTCCTGACTTTC; CDR3 protein: CASSPTGRRSGANVLTF
V gene: TRBV7-9; J gene: TRBJ2-1; clone size: many; D gene: TRBD2; CDR3 DNA: TGTGCCAGCCTCCCGCTAGCGGGTAGCTCCTACAATGAGCAGTTCTTC; CDR3 protein: CASLPLAGSSYNEQFF
V gene: TRBV20-1; J gene: TRBJ2-1; clone size: many; D gene: NA; CDR3 DNA: TGCAGTGCTAGAGATAGGCCCGGGGGACGGGCCAGCTCCTACAATGAGCAGTTCTTC; CDR3 protein: CSARDRPGGRASSYNEQFF
V gene: TRBV27; J gene: TRBJ1-2; clone size: many; D gene: NA; CDR3 DNA: TGTGCCAGCAGTTTCACTGGGGAAAGAGGCTACACCTTC; CDR3 protein: CASSFTGERGYTF
V gene: TRBV20-1; J gene: TRBJ1-5; clone size: many; D gene: NA; CDR3 DNA: TGCAGTGCTAGAGATTTTTCTTTCGGGGCCAATCAGCCCCAGCATTTT; CDR3 protein: CSARDFSFGANQPQHF
V gene: TRBV7-2; J gene: TRBJ2-7; clone size: few; D gene: NA; CDR3 DNA: TGTGCCAGCAGCCCCCAGGGTAGGAGGGAGCAGTACTTC; CDR3 protein: CASSPQGRREQYF
V gene: TRBV12-3/TRBV12-4; J gene: TRBJ2-7; clone size: many; D gene: NA; CDR3 DNA: TGTGCCAGCAGTCCCCGACAATTCTCCTACGAGCAGTACTTC; CDR3 protein: CASSPRQFSYEQYF
V gene: TRBV7-9; J gene: TRBJ1-1; clone size: NA; D gene: NA; CDR3 DNA: TGTGCCAGCAGCCCACTGTCCCGGGGGCAAGCTTTCTTT; CDR3 protein: CASSPLSRGQAFF
V gene: TRBV6-5; J gene: TRBJ2-1; clone size: many; D gene: NA; CDR3 DNA: TGTGCCAGCAGTTACTCGACGGACAGCCTTAATGAGCAGTTCTTC; CDR3 protein: CASSYSTDSLNEQFF
V gene: TRBV7-2; J gene: TRBJ1-4; clone size: many; D gene: NA; CDR3 DNA: TGTGCCAGCAGCTTAAGCAGGGGATGGGAGGAAAAACTGTTTTTT; CDR3 protein: CASSLSRGWEEKLFF
V gene: TRBV4-1; J gene: TRBJ2-7; clone size: NA; D gene: NA; CDR3 DNA: TGCGCCAGCAGCCAAGAGACAGGACCTTTCTACGAGCAGTACTTC; CDR3 protein: CASSQETGPFYEQYF
V gene: TRBV7-2; J gene: TRBJ1-2; clone size: many; D gene: NA; CDR3 DNA: TGTGCCAGCAGCTTAGATCGACAAGCCTCTAACTATGGCTACACCTTC; CDR3 protein: CASSLDRQASNYGYTF
V gene: TRBV7-2; J gene: TRBJ2-7; clone size: many; D gene: NA; CDR3 DNA: TGTGCCAGCAGCCAGAGCGGGTCCTACGAGCAGTACTTC; CDR3 protein: CASSQSGSYEQYF
V gene: TRBV6-2/TRBV6-3; J gene: TRBJ1-4; clone size: many; D gene: NA; CDR3 DNA: TGTGCCAGCAGTTCCACAAGGGAAAAACTGTTTTTT; CDR3 protein: CASSSTREKLFF
V gene: TRBV6-1; J gene: TRBJ1-5; clone size: many; D gene: TRBD1; CDR3 DNA: TGTGCCAGCAGTAGGACAGGGACTAGCAATCAGCCCCAGCATTTT; CDR3 protein: CASSRTGTSNQPQHF
V gene: TRBV7-3; J gene: TRBJ2-3; clone size: many; D gene: NA; CDR3 DNA: TGTGCCAGCAGCTTAACAGGGGGGGGAGCGGATACGCAGTATTTT; CDR3 protein: CASSLTGGGADTQYF
V gene: TRBV5-1; J gene: TRBJ2-3; clone size: many; D gene: NA; CDR3 DNA: TGCGCCAGCAGCCGGGACCGGGACACAGATACGCAGTATTTT; CDR3 protein: CASSRDRDTDTQYF
V gene: TRBV7-8; J gene: TRBJ1-2; clone size: NA; D gene: TRBD1; CDR3 DNA: TGTGCCAGCAGCTCCTCAGGGGGCTCCTATGGCTACACCTTC; CDR3 protein: CASSSSGGSYGYTF
V gene: TRBV12-3/TRBV12-4; J gene: TRBJ1-4; clone size: many; D gene: TRBD1; CDR3 DNA: TGTGCCAGCAAGACAGGGACTGGAGTTGAAAAACTGTTTTTT; CDR3 protein: CASKTGTGVEKLFF
V gene: TRBV18; J gene: TRBJ1-1; clone size: many; D gene: TRBD1; CDR3 DNA: TGTGCCAGCTCGCACCGGGACAGGATGAACACTGAAGCTTTCTTT; CDR3 protein: CASSHRDRMNTEAFF
V gene: TRBV2; J gene: TRBJ2-3; clone size: NA; D gene: TRBD2; CDR3 DNA: TGTGCCAGCAGTGAAGCTAGCGGGGGGGCCAGGGATACGCAGTATTTT; CDR3 protein: CASSEASGGARDTQYF
V gene: TRBV10-3; J gene: TRBJ2-2; clone size: many; D gene: TRBD1; CDR3 DNA: TGTGCCATCACGAGGGGGCTGGACACCGGGGAGCTGTTTTTT; CDR3 protein: CAITRGLDTGELFF